Following are 11 T cell receptor beta chains from one sample sequenced in a study of shared clonotypes between healthy human individuals. TCRdb's table, derived via immunoSEQ multiplex PCR, lists solely in-frame clones and lacks some. The data contain roughly 2.2 million clones, just under 95% of them singletons. Sequencing was carried out using naive CD4+ T cells from PBMCs. Subset of the sample: CD45RA+ positively selected. The receptors originated from a man aged 18 to 29 in good health. Some clones in this sample may be carry-over from other donors' samples.

The V and J genes are TRBV5-5 and TRBJ1-1; no firm D call. Per germline, CDR1 SGHKS and CDR2 YYEKEE (reference sequence). Trimming removed 4 bases from V and 1 base from J, with 11 bases in between. The CDR3 is 14 amino acids. The CDR3 sequence is CASSTRGWNTEAFF. The CDR3 DNA sequence: TGTGCCAGCAGCACCCGAGGGTGGAACACTGAAGCTTTCTTT.

This sequence joins TRBV5-4 and TRBJ1-1; no clear D. Per the germline V gene, CDR1 is SGHNT and CDR2 is YYREEE (reference sequence). The CDR3 runs to 15 residues. V was clipped by 0 bases and J by 0 bases, with 9 bases between them. CDR3 region: CASSLASVLNTEAFF. The DNA for the CDR3 is TGTGCCAGCAGCTTGGCGTCAGTCCTGAACACTGAAGCTTTCTTT.

The rearrangement joins TRBV30 to TRBJ2-7, with D perhaps matching TRBD2 (5 bases). V lost 0 bases and J 4 bases, leaving 16 bases between the germline ends. This CDR3 is built from 15 residues. Germline V gene lookup returns CDR1 GTSNPN and CDR2 SVGIG (reference sequence). In nucleotides, the CDR3 is TGTGCCTGGAGTGTCACCCCCACTAGTTTATACGAGCAGTACTTC. It codes for CAWSVTPTSLYEQYF. The entire variable domain, with the rest obtained from reference TRBV30 and TRBJ2-7, is as follows: SQTIHQWPATLVQPVGSPLSLECTVEGTSNPNLYWYRQAAGRGLQLLFYSVGIGQISSEVPQNLSASRPQDRQFILSSKKLLLSDSGFYLCAWSVTPTSLYEQYFGPGTRLTVT.

Regarding this clone: The sample has other DNA sequences that encode this CDR3 too. The chain couples TRBV5-4 to TRBJ2-7; 14 nucleotides match TRBD2. The V segment lost 4 bases and the J segment 7 bases; nucleotides outside the gene matches: 7. The length of the CDR3 is 15 residues. Germline V gene lookup returns CDR1 SGHNT and CDR2 YYREEE (reference sequence). The CDR3 coding sequence is TGTGCCAGCAGCCTAGGACTAGCGGGAGGTGGAGAGCAGTACTTC. It translates to CASSLGLAGGGEQYF.

The rearrangement uses TRBV5-1 and TRBJ2-4; TRBD1 or TRBD2 may be the D gene (5 bases each). Trimming took off 4 bases at V and 9 bases at J, with 17 bases between the two ends. The CDR3 sequence is 14 residues long. The germline gives CDR1 SGHRS, CDR2 YFSETQ. As DNA, the CDR3 is TGCGCCAGCAGCCCGGACACCGGCCGGGGCATTCAGTACTTC. It yields the protein CASSPDTGRGIQYF.

The V call is TRBV6-5, the J call TRBJ1-2, with D uncertain. V was trimmed by 0 bases and J by 2 bases, leaving 7 bases between them. CDR1 and CDR2 from the germline V gene are MNHEY and SVGAGI. The CDR3 sequence is 14 residues long. CDR3 loop: CASSYSSTNYGYTF. The CDR3 DNA reads TGTGCCAGCAGTTACTCTTCGACAAACTATGGCTACACCTTC.

The CDR3 bases are TGCGCCAGCTCCGGTGGGGGGCCGGGAGATACGCAGTATTTT. It specifies CASSGGGPGDTQYF. This rearrangement joins TRBV5-1 to TRBJ2-3; D may be TRBD1 or TRBD2 (6 bases each). CDR1 SGHRS and CDR2 YFSETQ come from the germline V gene. This CDR3 contains 14 residues. V lost 7 bases and J lost 5, with 17 bases in between. The whole variable domain, remainder taken from reference TRBV5-1 and TRBJ2-3, is KAGVTQTPRYLIKTRGQQVTLSCSPISGHRSVSWYQQTPGQGLQFLFEYFSETQRNKGNFPGRFSGRQFSNSRSEMNVSTLELGDSALYLCASSGGGPGDTQYFGPGTRLTVL.

The chain recombines TRBV7-3 with TRBJ2-2; 8 bases line up with TRBD2. J lost 6 bases, V lost 0 bases, and 3 bases had no gene match. Per germline, CDR1 SGHTA and CDR2 FQGTGA. This CDR3 is 15 amino acids long. The CDR3 sequence: CASSLTAGAAGELFF. CDR3 bases: TGTGCCAGCAGCTTAACAGCGGGAGCGGCCGGGGAGCTGTTTTTT. Supplemented by reference TRBV7-3 and TRBJ2-2, the full variable domain reads GAGVSQTPSNKVTEKGKYVELRCDPISGHTALYWYRQSLGQGPEFLIYFQGTGAADDSGLPNDRFFAVRPEGSVSTLKIQRTERGDSAVYLCASSLTAGAAGELFFGEGSRLTVL.

Comment on this clone: The same CDR3 is also encoded by other DNA sequences in this sample. This chain uses TRBV19 with TRBJ2-7, with no clear D. Germline assignment: CDR1 LNHDA and CDR2 SQIVND (reference sequence). The CDR3 runs to 13 residues. Trimming stripped 3 bases from V and 4 bases from J, with 10 bases between. This CDR3 is CASSIDGGYEQYF. The CDR3 DNA reads as TGTGCCAGTAGTATTGACGGTGGGTACGAGCAGTACTTC.

The gene calls are TRBV28 and TRBJ2-7; weak D call: TRBD2 (7 bases). V lost 7 bases and J 3 bases, leaving 13 bases between the germline ends. The CDR3 contains 13 residues. CDR1 and CDR2 (germline): MDHEN, SYDVKM. The CDR3 DNA sequence: TGTGCCAGCATAGGGGGGGCCATCTACGAGCAGTACTTC. Residues: CASIGGAIYEQYF.

The rearrangement joins TRBV30 to TRBJ1-5, with D hard to call. CDR1 and CDR2 from the germline V gene are GTSNPN and SVGIG (reference sequence). V was pared by 8 bases and J by 4 bases, with 15 bases between. This CDR3 region has 13 residues. CDR3 residues: CATGRGRNQPQHF. The CDR3 DNA sequence: TGTGCCACGGGCCGAGGGCGGAATCAGCCCCAGCATTTT.